This T cell receptor beta chain was documented in a study of response to subunit inactivated influenza vaccine. V lost 5 bases, J lost 0 bases, and 21 bases lay in between. Germline-derived CDR1 and CDR2 are MNHNS and SASEGT. The length of the CDR3 is 18 residues. Each CDR3 protein gets one entry after TCRdb re-called the RT-PCR reads with MiXCR. The profile covers 700,000 to 800,000 distinct CDR3 sequences, with around a sixth appearing a single time and 11% taken by the ten largest. Findings of the study overall: New T cells are recruited in small numbers by each seasonal influenza vaccination, according to the authors' suggestion.

This clonotype appeared a few times. Its matching antigen is unknown. This chain joins TRBV6-1 and TRBJ2-3; D might be TRBD2 (6 bases). Sample: PBMCs from blood, taken about 5 days after vaccination. The clonotype was recovered from a man in his fifties who received an inactivated influenza vaccine. The CDR3 loop is CASSPQAGGIMSTDTQYF. The DNA of the CDR3 is TGTGCCAGCAGTCCCCAGGCTGGGGGGATAATGAGCACAGATACGCAGTATTTT.